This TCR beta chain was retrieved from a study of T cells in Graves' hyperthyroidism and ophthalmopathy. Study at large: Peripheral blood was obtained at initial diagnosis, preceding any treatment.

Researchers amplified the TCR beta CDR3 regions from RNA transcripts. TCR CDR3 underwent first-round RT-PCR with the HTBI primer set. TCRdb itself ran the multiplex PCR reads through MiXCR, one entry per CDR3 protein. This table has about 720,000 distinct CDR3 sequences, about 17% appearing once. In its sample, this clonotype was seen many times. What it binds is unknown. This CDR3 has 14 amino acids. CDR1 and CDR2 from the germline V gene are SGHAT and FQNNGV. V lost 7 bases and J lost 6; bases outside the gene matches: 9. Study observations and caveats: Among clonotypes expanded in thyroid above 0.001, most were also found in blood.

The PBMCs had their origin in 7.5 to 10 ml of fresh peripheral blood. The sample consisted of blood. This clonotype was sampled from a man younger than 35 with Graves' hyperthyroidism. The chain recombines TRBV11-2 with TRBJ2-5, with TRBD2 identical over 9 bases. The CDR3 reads CASISIAGEKTQYF. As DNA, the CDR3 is TGTGCCAGCATCAGTATAGCGGGAGAAAAGACCCAGTACTTC.